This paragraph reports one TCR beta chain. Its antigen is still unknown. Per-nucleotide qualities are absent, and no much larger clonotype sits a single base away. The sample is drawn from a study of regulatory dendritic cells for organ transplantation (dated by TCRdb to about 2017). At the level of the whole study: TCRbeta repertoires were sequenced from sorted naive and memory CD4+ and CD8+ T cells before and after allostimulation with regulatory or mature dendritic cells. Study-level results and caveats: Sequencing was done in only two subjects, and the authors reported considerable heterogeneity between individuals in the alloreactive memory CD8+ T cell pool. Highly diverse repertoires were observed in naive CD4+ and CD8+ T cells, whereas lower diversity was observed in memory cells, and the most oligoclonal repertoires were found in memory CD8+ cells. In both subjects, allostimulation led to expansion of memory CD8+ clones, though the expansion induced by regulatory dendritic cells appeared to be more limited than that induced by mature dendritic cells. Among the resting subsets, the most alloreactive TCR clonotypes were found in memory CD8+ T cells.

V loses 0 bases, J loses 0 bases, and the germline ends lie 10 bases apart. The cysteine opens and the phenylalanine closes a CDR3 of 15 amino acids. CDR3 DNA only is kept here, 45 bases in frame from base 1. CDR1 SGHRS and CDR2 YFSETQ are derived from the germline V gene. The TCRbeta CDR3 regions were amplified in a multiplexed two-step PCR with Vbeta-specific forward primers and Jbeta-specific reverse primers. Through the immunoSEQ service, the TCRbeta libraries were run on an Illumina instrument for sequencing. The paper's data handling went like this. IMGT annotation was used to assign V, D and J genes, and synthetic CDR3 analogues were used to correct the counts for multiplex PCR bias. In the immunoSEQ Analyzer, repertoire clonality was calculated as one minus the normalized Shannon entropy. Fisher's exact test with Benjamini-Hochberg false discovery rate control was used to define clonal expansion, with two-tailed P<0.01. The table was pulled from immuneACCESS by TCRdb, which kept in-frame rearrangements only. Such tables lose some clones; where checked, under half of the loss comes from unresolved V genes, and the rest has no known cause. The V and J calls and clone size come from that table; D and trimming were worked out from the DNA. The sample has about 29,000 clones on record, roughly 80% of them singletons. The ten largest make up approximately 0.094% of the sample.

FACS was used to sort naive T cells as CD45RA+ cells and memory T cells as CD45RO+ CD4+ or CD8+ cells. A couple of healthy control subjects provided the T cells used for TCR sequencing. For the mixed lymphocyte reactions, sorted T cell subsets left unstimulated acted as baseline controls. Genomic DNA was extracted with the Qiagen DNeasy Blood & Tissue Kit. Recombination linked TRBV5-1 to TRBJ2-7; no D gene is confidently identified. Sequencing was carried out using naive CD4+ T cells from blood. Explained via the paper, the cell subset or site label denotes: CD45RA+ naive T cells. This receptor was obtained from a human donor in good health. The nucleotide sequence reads TGCGCCAGCAGCTTGGCCAGTTCGCTCTCCTACGAGCAGTACTTC. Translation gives CASSLASSLSYEQYF.